A selection of T cell receptor beta chains follows, all from one sample in a study of T-cell memory formation after mild COVID-19. One entry per CDR3 protein results from TCRdb running MiXCR on the 5' RACE reads. The sample carries 400,000 or so distinct CDR3 sequences, around 20% recorded once. The sample was PBMCs or a T cell subset sorted from them (not recorded which). These TCRs come from an adult woman who had mild COVID-19 (a few samples of this study predate the infection). Cell type and time point are not known. CDR3s include the opening cysteine and the closing phenylalanine or tryptophan. Each record gives: J gene, V gene, D gene, clone size, CDR3 DNA, CDR3 protein. A D gene is named only where the DNA matches it firmly. Part of the rows lack a size; the others show once, few, many or a class for expanded clones.

TRBJ2-7,TRBV6-5,.,.,TGTGCCAGCAGCAGGGAGAAGCAGGACGAGCAGTACTTC,CASSREKQDEQYF
TRBJ2-7,TRBV7-8,.,.,TGTGCCAGCAGCCCTGGGTCCCACTACGAGCAGTACTTC,CASSPGSHYEQYF
TRBJ2-5,TRBV7-2,.,few,TGTGCCAGCAGGCCCTTGCCCCAAGAGACCCAGTACTTC,CASRPLPQETQYF
TRBJ1-5,TRBV18,.,.,TGTGCCAGCTCACCCAACGGGGGCGGTCAGCCCCAGCATTTT,CASSPNGGGQPQHF
TRBJ2-1,TRBV29-1,.,once,TGCAGCGTTGGACAGGACTCCTACAATGAGCAGTTCTTC,CSVGQDSYNEQFF
TRBJ2-5,TRBV9,.,few,TGTGCCAGCAGCCCTCGGAATTTCCAAGAGACCCAGTACTTC,CASSPRNFQETQYF
TRBJ2-7,TRBV7-7,TRBD1,many,TGTGCTAGCAGCTTCGGACAGGGGGATTCCTACGAGCAGTACTTC,CASSFGQGDSYEQYF
TRBJ2-2,TRBV25-1,.,.,TGTGCCAGCAGGGGAGGGGAGCTGTTTTTT,CASRGGELFF
TRBJ1-5,TRBV7-2,TRBD1,many,TGTGCCAGCAGCTTAGGACAGGGGAGGAATCAGCCCCAGCATTTT,CASSLGQGRNQPQHF
TRBJ1-1,TRBV19,.,once,TGTGCCAGTAGGGCGGGGCTTGGAGCTTTCTTT,CASRAGLGAFF
TRBJ1-2,TRBV3-1,.,.,TGTGCCTGCAGCCAAATGGGGGAGAACTATGGCTACACCTTC,CACSQMGENYGYTF
TRBJ2-5,TRBV12-3/TRBV12-4,.,few,TGTGCCAGCAGTCAGGGCCCTAATCCGGAGACCCAGTACTTC,CASSQGPNPETQYF
TRBJ1-3,TRBV7-8,.,few,TGTGCCAGCAGCTTAGAGGGCAGTACTATATATTTT,CASSLEGSTIYF
TRBJ2-2,TRBV30,TRBD1,.,TGTGCCTGGAGGGTCCGGGACAGGGTTACCGGGGAGCTGTTTTTT,CAWRVRDRVTGELFF
TRBJ1-5,TRBV24-1,.,once,TGTGCCACCAGTGCCGGGTTGGGTAACCAGCCCCAGCATTTT,CATSAGLGNQPQHF
TRBJ1-1,TRBV7-3,TRBD1,few,TGTGCCAGCAGCTTAACTGGGGACAGGCCATTTCGCACTGAAGCTTTCTTT,CASSLTGDRPFRTEAFF
TRBJ1-5,TRBV20-1,TRBD1,.,TGCAGTGCTAGAGATTACGGGACAGGGGATAATCAGCCCCAGCATTTT,CSARDYGTGDNQPQHF
TRBJ1-6,TRBV20-1,.,.,TGCAGTGCGCTTACCGTCCGGGGGAGTAATTCACCCCTCCACTTT,CSALTVRGSNSPLHF
TRBJ2-3,TRBV23-1,.,.,TGCGCCAGCAGTCAATGGGAAGGGAACGGGACAGATACGCAGTATTTT,CASSQWEGNGTDTQYF
TRBJ2-5,TRBV5-1,TRBD2,once,TGCGCCAGCAGCCCAGGACTAGCGGGGGCCCTCCAAGAGACCCAGTACTTC,CASSPGLAGALQETQYF
TRBJ1-2,TRBV7-9,.,.,TGTGCCAGCAGCCCCATCATTGAAGAATATGGCTACACCTTC,CASSPIIEEYGYTF
TRBJ2-1,TRBV7-8,.,.,TGTGCCAGCAAACAAGCGGGAAGGGGGACCTACAATGAGCAGTTCTTC,CASKQAGRGTYNEQFF
TRBJ2-1,TRBV7-2,.,few,TGTGCCAGCAGCCCTAGCGTTAATGAGCAGTTCTTC,CASSPSVNEQFF
TRBJ2-1,TRBV12-3/TRBV12-4,.,few,TGTGCCAGCGGAAACTACGGAGGGTACAATGAGCAGTTCTTC,CASGNYGGYNEQFF
TRBJ1-2,TRBV24-1,TRBD1,.,TGTGCCACCTGGACAGGGTTGGGTGACGTTGGCTACACCTTC,CATWTGLGDVGYTF
TRBJ2-5,TRBV7-9,.,.,TGTGCCAGCAGCTACGGCCGCGGGATCACCCTAAGGGAGACCCAGTACTTC,CASSYGRGITLRETQYF
TRBJ2-2,TRBV29-1,.,few,TGCAGCGTTGAAGCTGGGACACAGAACACCGGGGAGCTGTTTTTT,CSVEAGTQNTGELFF
TRBJ2-6,TRBV7-9,TRBD1,few,TGTGCCAGCAGCCCGGGGGACAGGGGTTTGGACGGGGCCAACGTCCTGACTTTC,CASSPGDRGLDGANVLTF
TRBJ2-2,TRBV7-9,.,few,TGTGCCAGCCGGACAGGGAGGGCCGGGGAGCTGTTTTTT,CASRTGRAGELFF
TRBJ1-1,TRBV5-1,.,.,TGCGCCAGCAGCCCCTTGCTCACGGTGAACACTGAAGCTTTCTTT,CASSPLLTVNTEAFF
TRBJ2-3,TRBV7-9,TRBD1,.,TGTGCCAGCAGTGGGGACAGTAGCACAGATACGCAGTATTTT,CASSGDSSTDTQYF
TRBJ2-1,TRBV7-9,.,few,TGTGCCAGCAGCTCCACCCGCCCTTATGAGCAGTTCTTC,CASSSTRPYEQFF
TRBJ2-1,TRBV2,.,few,TGTGCCAGCAGTGAAAGGGACTGGACCGCCAATGAGCAGTTCTTC,CASSERDWTANEQFF
TRBJ1-2,TRBV5-1,.,few,TGCGCCAGCAGCTCCCATCAGAGTTATGGCTACACCTTC,CASSSHQSYGYTF
TRBJ1-1,TRBV30,.,.,TGTGCCTGGAGTGTGAAGGGAAGGCAGAACACTGAAGCTTTCTTT,CAWSVKGRQNTEAFF
TRBJ1-1,TRBV14,TRBD1,few,TGTGCCAGCAGCCAATTCACAGGGGGCACTGAAGCTTTCTTT,CASSQFTGGTEAFF
TRBJ2-7,TRBV15,TRBD1,few,TGTGCCACCAGCAGAGATACAGGGGCTTACGAGCAGTACTTC,CATSRDTGAYEQYF
TRBJ1-5,TRBV6-5,TRBD1,.,TGTGCCAGCAGTTACCAGCCGGGACAGCCCAATCAGCCCCAGCATTTT,CASSYQPGQPNQPQHF
TRBJ2-1,TRBV5-1,.,.,TGCGCCAGCAGCCCTGATCTAGCCGGACTTAGGGGTGAGCAGTTCTTC,CASSPDLAGLRGEQFF
TRBJ2-1,TRBV12-3/TRBV12-4,TRBD1,few,TGTGCCAGCAGTTCCTGGACAGGGGGCTATGAGCAGTTCTTC,CASSSWTGGYEQFF
TRBJ2-1,TRBV4-2,.,few,TGTGCCAGCAGCCAAGATCGCAGGGCGGTGGCCTACAATGAGCAGTTCTTC,CASSQDRRAVAYNEQFF
TRBJ2-2,TRBV9,.,.,TGTGCCAGCAGCGTAACCCCTTACAGGGTAGTAAGCACCGGGGAGCTGTTTTTT,CASSVTPYRVVSTGELFF
TRBJ2-1,TRBV12-3/TRBV12-4,TRBD1,.,TGTGCCAGCAGTTTTGATCCGGGACAGGGTCCATATGAGCAGTTCTTC,CASSFDPGQGPYEQFF
TRBJ1-5,TRBV6-2/TRBV6-3,.,.,TGTGCCAGCAGCTCTGGGGACATCTGGAGCAATCAGCCCCAGCATTTT,CASSSGDIWSNQPQHF
TRBJ1-5,TRBV12-3/TRBV12-4,TRBD1,few,TGTGCCAGCACTACAGGAGACAGGGTGAGTCAGCCCCAGCATTTT,CASTTGDRVSQPQHF
TRBJ1-1,TRBV27,.,few,TGTGCCAGCAGTTTAGAGGGGGGGAGTACTGAAGCTTTCTTT,CASSLEGGSTEAFF
TRBJ1-3,TRBV6-6,TRBD1,few,TGTGCCAGCAGTCGACGCCAGGGGGCGGGTGGAAACACCATATATTTT,CASSRRQGAGGNTIYF
TRBJ2-7,TRBV10-3,.,few,TGTGCCATCAGTGACCCCTTAATCTACGAGCAGTACTTC,CAISDPLIYEQYF
TRBJ2-7,TRBV27,.,.,TGTGCCAGCCCTCGGGGAGAGATGTTATACACCTACGAGCAGTACTTC,CASPRGEMLYTYEQYF
TRBJ1-3,TRBV6-5,.,.,TGTGCCAGCAGTTACTCCAGCACCGAAGGGGGAAACACCATATATTTT,CASSYSSTEGGNTIYF
TRBJ2-2,TRBV4-1,.,.,TGCGCCAGCAGCCTAGGGGGTGGCAGCAAAACCGGGGAGCTGTTTTTT,CASSLGGGSKTGELFF
TRBJ1-5,TRBV5-6,TRBD1,.,TGTGCCAGCAGCCGGACAGGGCAGTGGCAGCCCCAGCATTTT,CASSRTGQWQPQHF
TRBJ2-2,TRBV10-3,.,.,TGTGCCATCCCTCGGCAGGGAAACACCGGGGAGCTGTTTTTT,CAIPRQGNTGELFF
TRBJ2-1,TRBV29-1,TRBD2,.,TGCAGCGCTCAGCGGGAGGGCTTGTTCGTCTCCTACAATGAGCAGTTCTTC,CSAQREGLFVSYNEQFF
TRBJ1-3,TRBV12-3/TRBV12-4,.,.,TGTGCCAGCAGTTGGGGAAACACCATATATTTT,CASSWGNTIYF
TRBJ2-1,TRBV6-6,.,.,TGTGCCAGCAGACGGGACCGGAACTCCTACAATGAGCAGTTCTTC,CASRRDRNSYNEQFF
TRBJ1-3,TRBV3-1,.,.,TGTGCCAGCAGCTTTGACATATCCACTGGAAACACCATATATTTT,CASSFDISTGNTIYF
TRBJ2-1,TRBV5-4,.,many,TGTGCCAGCAGCTTGGACCGTAATGAGCAGTTCTTC,CASSLDRNEQFF
TRBJ1-2,TRBV19,.,.,TGTGCCAGCTCGACAGTTAACTATGGCTACACCTTC,CASSTVNYGYTF